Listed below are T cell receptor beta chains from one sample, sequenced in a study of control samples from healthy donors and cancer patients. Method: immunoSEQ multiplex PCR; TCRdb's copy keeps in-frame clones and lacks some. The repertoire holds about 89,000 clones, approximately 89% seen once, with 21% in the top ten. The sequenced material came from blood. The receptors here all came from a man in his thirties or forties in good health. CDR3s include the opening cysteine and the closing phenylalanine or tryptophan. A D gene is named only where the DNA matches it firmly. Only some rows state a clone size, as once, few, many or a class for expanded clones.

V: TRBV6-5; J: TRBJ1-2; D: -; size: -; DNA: TGTGCCAGCAGTTCCGGACGGGGGACCTATGGCTACACCTTC; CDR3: CASSSGRGTYGYTF
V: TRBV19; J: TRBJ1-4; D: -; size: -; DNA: TGTGCCAGTACCGGGGCAACTAATGAAAAACTGTTTTTT; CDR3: CASTGATNEKLFF
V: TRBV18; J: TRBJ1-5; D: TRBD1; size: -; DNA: TGTGCCAGCTCACCCCCGGGGAGGGGGCTTGGGAGCAATCAGCCCCAGCATTTT; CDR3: CASSPPGRGLGSNQPQHF
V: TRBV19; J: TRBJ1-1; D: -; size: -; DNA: TGTGCCAGTAGTACCGGCTACAACACTGAAGCTTTCTTT; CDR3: CASSTGYNTEAFF
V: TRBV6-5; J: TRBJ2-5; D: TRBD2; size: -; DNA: TGTGCCAGCAGTTACTCCACACTAGCGGCAGAGACCCAGTACTTC; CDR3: CASSYSTLAAETQYF
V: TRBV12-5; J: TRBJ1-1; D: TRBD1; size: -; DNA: TGTGCTAGTGGTTTGGTACAGACAGGGTGGAACACTGAAGCTTTCTTT; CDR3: CASGLVQTGWNTEAFF
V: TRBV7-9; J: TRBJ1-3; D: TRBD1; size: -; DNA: TGTGCCAGCACCATAAACCTACAGGGGGTTGGTACCTCTGGAAACACCATATATTTT; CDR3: CASTINLQGVGTSGNTIYF
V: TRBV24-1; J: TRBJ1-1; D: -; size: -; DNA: TGTGCCACCAGTGACCCCAACACTGAAGCTTTCTTT; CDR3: CATSDPNTEAFF
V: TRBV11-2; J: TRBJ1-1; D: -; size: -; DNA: TGTGCCAGCAGCTTAGGCTACGGTGGGAACACTGAAGCTTTCTTT; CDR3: CASSLGYGGNTEAFF
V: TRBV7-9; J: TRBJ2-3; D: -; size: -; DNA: TGTGCCAGCAGCTTAGCCAGCACAGATACGCAGTATTTT; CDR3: CASSLASTDTQYF
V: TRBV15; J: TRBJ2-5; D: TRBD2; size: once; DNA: TGTGCCACCAGCCCCGGGGAGCGGGGGGGCCGAGAGACCCAGTACTTC; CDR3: CATSPGERGGRETQYF
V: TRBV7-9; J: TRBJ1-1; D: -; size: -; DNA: TGTGCCAGCAGCTTAGAAAGCCAGAACACTGAAGCTTTCTTT; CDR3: CASSLESQNTEAFF
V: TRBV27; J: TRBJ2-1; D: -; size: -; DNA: TGTGCCAGCGGCCGGGTCGACAGGTCCTTAAGCAATGAGCAGTTCTTC; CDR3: CASGRVDRSLSNEQFF
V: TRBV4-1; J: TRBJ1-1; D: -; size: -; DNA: TGCGCCAGCAGCCGCCAGGTGAACACTGAAGCTTTCTTT; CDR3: CASSRQVNTEAFF